The next 15 T cell receptor beta chains were all read from a single sample in a study of Graves' ophthalmopathy and Graves' hyperthyroidism. RNA transcripts were the template, and TCR beta CDR3 regions were amplified from them. HTBI primers primed a first-round RT-PCR, and a second-round multiplex PCR followed. TCRdb redid the calling of the multiplex PCR reads with MiXCR, one entry per CDR3 protein. The sample holds some 750,000 distinct CDR3 sequences, roughly two fifths seen once. Source material: peripheral blood. The receptors shown here come from an adult man with Graves' ophthalmopathy.

The chain joins TRBV7-2 to TRBJ2-5, with TRBD2 matching over 13 bases. The assigned J gene may be wrong: the sequence end matches TRBJ2-1 better. The V gene's germline CDR1 is SGHTA and CDR2 FQGNSA. The CDR3 length is 15 residues. Here the CDR3 DNA reads TGTGCCAGCAGCTTCAAGGGGGGACTAGCGGGAGAGCAGTTCTTC. Its translation is CASSFKGGLAGEQFF.

CDR3 sequence reads: CASSQQGQSYEQYF. In DNA, the CDR3 is TGTGCCAGCAGCCAACAGGGACAGTCCTACGAGCAGTACTTC. The V and J genes are TRBV3-1 and TRBJ2-7; 7 nucleotides line up with TRBD1. V shed 2 bases, J shed 1 base, and the junction held 2 bases outside the gene matches. Germline V lookup: CDR1 LGHDT, CDR2 YNNKEL (reference sequence). The CDR3 is 14 residues long.

This sequence joins TRBV25-1 and TRBJ2-7, with 8 bases matching TRBD1. The CDR3 consists of 15 residues. The germline V gene has CDR1 MGHDK and CDR2 SYGVNS. The J segment lost 3 bases and the V segment lost 4 bases, leaving 8 bases of the junction unmatched. CDR3 nucleotides: TGTGCCAGCAGTGCGCGGACAGGGAAGGACTACGAGCAGTACTTC. This encodes CASSARTGKDYEQYF.

This clonotype turned up a few times. The chain uses TRBV19 and TRBJ2-7; D gene ambiguous. The CDR3 covers 15 residues. The germline V and J ends were trimmed by 7 bases and 0 bases, with 16 bases remaining between them. Per the germline V gene, CDR1 is LNHDA and CDR2 is SQIVND (reference sequence). This CDR3 reads CASTPGWGNSYEQYF. CDR3 DNA: TGTGCCAGTACCCCCGGATGGGGAAACTCCTACGAGCAGTACTTC.

Remarks on this clonotype: Its ends do not fully match the called genes, so a read error is possible. J is TRBJ1-5 and V is TRBV20-1, with 7 bases aligning to TRBD1. This CDR3 contains 13 residues. From germline, CDR1 is DFQATT and CDR2 SNEGSKA (reference sequence). CDR3 amino acids: CSARGQPNRPQHF. In DNA, the CDR3 is TGCAGTGCTAGGGGACAGCCCAATCGGCCCCAGCATTTT.

The chain carries TRBV2 and TRBJ1-5, with D possibly being TRBD1 (5 bases). Germline V CDR1 and CDR2: SNHLY, FYNNEI. This CDR3 is 15 amino acids long. V was trimmed by 1 base and J by 11 bases, leaving 18 bases between them. The CDR3 nucleotides read TGTGCCAGCAGTGAAGAGGGGCGCGGTACGAAGACCCAGCATTTT. Translated, it gives CASSEEGRGTKTQHF.

This clonotype appeared a few times. This rearrangement joins TRBV4-1 to TRBJ1-1, with D possibly matching TRBD1 (5 bases). V lost 0 bases and J lost 6, with 20 bases in between. Germline values: CDR1 MGHRA, CDR2 YSYEKL. This CDR3 is 17 amino acids long. The CDR3 sequence is CASSQDIRGVYGAEAFF. The CDR3 DNA sequence: TGCGCCAGCAGCCAAGATATTCGAGGGGTCTACGGGGCTGAAGCTTTCTTT.

This clonotype has only a few counts. V and J are TRBV10-3 and TRBJ2-7; D gene ambiguous. Trimming stripped 11 bases from V and 1 base from J, with 9 bases between. The CDR3 extends over 11 amino acids. Germline loops: CDR1 ENHRY, CDR2 SYGVKD. CDR3 in amino acids: CASKNSYEQYF. CDR3 in DNA: TGTGCCTCGAAGAATTCCTACGAGCAGTACTTC.

The V gene is TRBV6-1, the J gene TRBJ2-2; a weak D match, TRBD1 (5 bases). The ends were cut back, 5 bases at V and 1 base at J, with 17 bases in the middle. The CDR3 runs 17 residues. Germline V gives CDR1 MNHNS, CDR2 SASEGT. CDR3 residues: CASSYSSRQRNTGELFF. The CDR3 bases are TGTGCCAGCAGTTACTCGTCGAGACAGAGGAACACCGGGGAGCTGTTTTTT.

This chain links TRBV19 with TRBJ1-1; the D gene is possibly TRBD1 (6 bases). Looked up from germline, CDR1 is LNHDA and CDR2 is SQIVND (reference sequence). CDR3 length equals 18 residues. V was shortened by 3 bases and J by 3 bases, with 23 bases between the two germline ends. This CDR3 is CASSMNVGAGRGDTEAFF. CDR3 nucleotide sequence: TGTGCCAGTAGTATGAATGTGGGGGCGGGGCGGGGGGACACTGAAGCTTTCTTT.

The CDR3 DNA follows: TGCAGTGCCCAAATAACCAGCGGAGGGGGCACCGGGGAGCTGTTTTTT. The encoded protein is CSAQITSGGGTGELFF. This chain joins TRBV20-1 and TRBJ2-2; D tentatively reads TRBD1 or TRBD2 (6 bases each). Germline-derived CDR1 and CDR2 are DFQATT and SNEGSKA (reference sequence). CDR3 size: 16 residues. Between the trimmed V and J ends, which lost 6 bases and 4 bases, there was a span of 21 bases.

In DNA form, the CDR3 reads TGCAGTGCTAGAGCGACAGGGGGTTACACTGAAGCTTTCTTT. As protein: CSARATGGYTEAFF. The J gene is TRBJ1-1, the V gene TRBV20-1; the match to TRBD1 covers 9 bases. Per germline, CDR1 DFQATT and CDR2 SNEGSKA (reference sequence). With 1 base clipped from V and 3 bases from J, the junction kept 3 bases outside the gene matches. There are 14 residues in the CDR3.

This clonotype has ten or more counts. CDR3 nucleotide sequence: TGTGCCAGCAGCTTAGGAGGGGGACAGGTCTACGAGCAGTACTTC. This gives the protein CASSLGGGQVYEQYF. The gene calls are TRBV7-2 and TRBJ2-7; 8 bases match TRBD1. Losses at the gene ends were 1 base for V and 3 bases for J; bases not matched to a gene: 5. The CDR3 spans 15 residues. The V gene's germline CDR1 is SGHTA and CDR2 FQGNSA.

This clonotype was detected only once. As the CDR3 is not closed by the conserved phenylalanine or tryptophan, this likely results from a read error. The V gene is TRBV2, the J gene TRBJ2-2, with 10 bases that match TRBD2. The CDR3 covers 15 residues. The germline CDR1 and CDR2 sequences are SNHLY and FYNNEI. The V gene end was trimmed by 4 bases and the J gene end by 6 bases; junction bases not matched to a gene: 5. CDR3 bases: TGTGCCAGCAGTGTGGCTAGCGGGAGAGCCGGGGAGCTGTTTTCT. This encodes CASSVASGRAGELFS.

A single count supports this clonotype. Lacking the conserved final phenylalanine or tryptophan, this CDR3 likely reflects a read error. The chain joins TRBV29-1 to TRBJ2-7; D is uncertain. The germline V and J ends were trimmed by 0 bases and 3 bases, with 9 bases remaining between them. Germline V lookup: CDR1 SQVTM, CDR2 ANQGSEA. CDR3 length: 13 amino acids. CDR3: CSVEDNLRYEQYL. The CDR3 DNA reads as TGCAGCGTTGAAGATAATCTGCGCTACGAGCAGTACCTC.